This T cell receptor (beta chain) comes out of a study of cytomegalovirus exposure and HLA in healthy donors. The overall study: Among the 398 genotyped donors, 65% to 90% were placed in the Caucasian-associated ancestry cluster. Study results and limitations: Previously analyzed data showed that most TCR beta V segments were productive at a frequency of about 87% or about 30%. Fewer N-insertions than the 666-donor mean were reportedly shown by an Asian-associated ancestry cluster in a later analysis.

The PCR made use of 60 Vbeta and 13 Jbeta primers. Original handling: Unique TCR beta chains numbered approximately 76 million in a later analysis, with around 12 million shared. The data were produced by immunoSEQ multiplex PCR, yet TCRdb's version contains in-frame clones alone and is incomplete. V and J calls plus clone size are reproduced from that table; the DNA served to infer D and trimming. The profile covers about 150,000 clones, with around 83% appearing a single time and 2.3% taken by the ten largest. The CDR3 contains 15 residues. J was trimmed by 4 bases and V by 4 bases; bases with no gene match: 6. CDR1 is SGHTA and CDR2 is FQGNSA in the germline V gene. Of note for this clone: As yet, its antigen is unknown.

The sequenced material came from PBMCs. This chain uses TRBV7-2 with TRBJ2-1; 8 bases align to TRBD1. This receptor was obtained from a woman between 18 and 30 years old in good health and CMV-seronegative. This CDR3 reads CASSSNRGDYNEQFF. Written as DNA, the CDR3 is TGTGCCAGCAGCTCGAACAGGGGGGATTACAATGAGCAGTTCTTC.